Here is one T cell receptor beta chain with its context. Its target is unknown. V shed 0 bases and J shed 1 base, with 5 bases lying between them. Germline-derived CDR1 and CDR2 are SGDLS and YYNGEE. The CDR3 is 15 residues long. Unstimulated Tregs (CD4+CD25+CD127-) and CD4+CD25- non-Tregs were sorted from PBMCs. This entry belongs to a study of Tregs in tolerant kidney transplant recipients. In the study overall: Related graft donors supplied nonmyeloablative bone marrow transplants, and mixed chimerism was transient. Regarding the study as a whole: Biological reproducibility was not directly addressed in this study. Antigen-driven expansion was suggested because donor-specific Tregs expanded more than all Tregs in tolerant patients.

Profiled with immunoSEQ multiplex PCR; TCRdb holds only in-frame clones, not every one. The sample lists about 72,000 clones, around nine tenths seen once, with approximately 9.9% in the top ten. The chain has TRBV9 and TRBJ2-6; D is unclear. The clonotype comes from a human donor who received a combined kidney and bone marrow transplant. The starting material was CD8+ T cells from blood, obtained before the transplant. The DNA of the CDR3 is TGTGCCAGCAGCGTAGGGGCGTCTGGGGCCAACGTCCTGACTTTC. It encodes CASSVGASGANVLTF.